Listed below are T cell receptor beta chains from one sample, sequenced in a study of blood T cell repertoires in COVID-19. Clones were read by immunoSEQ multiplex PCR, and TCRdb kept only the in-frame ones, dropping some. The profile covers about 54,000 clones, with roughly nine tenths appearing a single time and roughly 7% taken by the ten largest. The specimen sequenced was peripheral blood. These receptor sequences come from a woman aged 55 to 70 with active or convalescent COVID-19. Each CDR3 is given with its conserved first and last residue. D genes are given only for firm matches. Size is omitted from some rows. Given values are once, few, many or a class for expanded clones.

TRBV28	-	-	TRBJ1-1	CASSGGPRTEAFF	TGTGCCAGCAGCGGAGGACCGAGGACTGAAGCTTTCTTT
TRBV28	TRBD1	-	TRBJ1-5	CASSLWTGVVQPQHF	TGTGCCAGCAGTTTATGGACAGGGGTCGTTCAGCCCCAGCATTTT
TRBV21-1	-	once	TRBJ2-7	CASSKGGGRRSSYEQYF	TGTGCCAGCAGCAAAGGAGGGGGACGCAGGAGCTCCTACGAGCAGTACTTC
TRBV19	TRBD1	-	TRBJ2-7	CASSIRQGSSYEQYF	TGTGCCAGTAGTATCCGACAGGGGAGCTCCTACGAGCAGTACTTC
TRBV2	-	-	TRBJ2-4	CASSELLQGESF	TGTGCCAGCAGTGAACTTCTACAGGGAGAGAGTTTC
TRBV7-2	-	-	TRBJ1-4	CASSGPGGGEKLFF	TGTGCCAGCAGCGGACCAGGAGGAGGTGAAAAACTGTTTTTT
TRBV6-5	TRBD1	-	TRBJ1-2	CASSTGAGGYTF	TGTGCCAGCAGCACAGGGGCCGGAGGCTACACCTTC
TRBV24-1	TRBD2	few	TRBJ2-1	CATSDLSGSLDNEQFF	TGTGCCACCAGTGACCTTAGCGGGAGTCTGGACAATGAGCAGTTCTTC
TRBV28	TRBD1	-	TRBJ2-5	CASSLGGQGQETQYF	TGTGCCAGCAGTTTGGGCGGACAGGGCCAAGAGACCCAGTACTTC
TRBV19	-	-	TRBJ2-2	CASSTNYIGFFSGELFF	TGTGCCAGTAGTACCAATTATATCGGGTTTTTTTCCGGGGAGCTGTTTTTT
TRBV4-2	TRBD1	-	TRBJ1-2	CASSSRGPGGYTF	TGTGCCAGCAGCTCAAGGGGGCCGGGTGGCTACACCTTC
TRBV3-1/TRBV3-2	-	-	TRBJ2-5	CASSQGETQYF	TGTGCCAGCAGCCAGGGCGAGACCCAGTACTTC
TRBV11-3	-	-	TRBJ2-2	CASTEGRGTGELFF	TGTGCCAGCACCGAAGGGAGGGGGACCGGGGAGCTGTTTTTT
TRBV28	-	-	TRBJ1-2	CASNPGATYGYTF	TGTGCCAGCAATCCGGGTGCTACCTATGGCTACACCTTC
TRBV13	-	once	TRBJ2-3	CASSLVGADTQYF	TGTGCCAGCAGCTTAGTCGGGGCAGATACGCAGTATTTT
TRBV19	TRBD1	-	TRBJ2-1	CASSDQGAGEQFF	TGTGCCAGTAGCGACCAGGGGGCGGGTGAGCAGTTCTTC
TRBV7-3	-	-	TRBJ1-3	CASSLTGQSGNTIYF	TGTGCCAGCAGCTTAACCGGACAGTCCGGAAACACCATATATTTT
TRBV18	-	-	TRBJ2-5	CASSPGVQETQYF	TGTGCCAGCTCACCCGGGGTGCAAGAGACCCAGTACTTC
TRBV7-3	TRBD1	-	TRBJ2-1	CASSLGQGDEQFF	TGTGCCAGCAGCTTAGGACAGGGTGATGAGCAGTTCTTC
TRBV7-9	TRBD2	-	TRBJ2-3	CASRSLAGGTDTQYF	TGTGCCAGCAGAAGTTTAGCGGGAGGCACAGATACGCAGTATTTT
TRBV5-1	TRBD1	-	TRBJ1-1	CASSAQGAPTEAFF	TGCGCCAGCAGCGCTCAGGGGGCTCCCACTGAAGCTTTCTTT
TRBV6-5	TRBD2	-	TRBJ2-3	CAATSGSTDTQYF	TGTGCCGCAACTAGCGGAAGCACAGATACGCAGTATTTT
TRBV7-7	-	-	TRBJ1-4	CASSLRTDQKLFF	TGTGCCAGCAGCCTCCGGACAGACCAAAAACTGTTTTTT
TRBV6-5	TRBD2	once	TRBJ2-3	CASSPGTSGTDTQYF	TGTGCCAGCAGCCCCGGGACTAGCGGGACAGATACGCAGTATTTT
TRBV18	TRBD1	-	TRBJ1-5	CASSPPDRRQPQHF	TGTGCCAGCTCACCACCGGACAGGAGGCAGCCCCAGCATTTT
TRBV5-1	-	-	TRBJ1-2	CASSQGAGYGYTF	TGCGCCAGCAGCCAAGGGGCAGGCTATGGCTACACCTTC
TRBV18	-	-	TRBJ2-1	CASSQGDEQFF	TGTGCCAGCTCACAAGGGGATGAGCAGTTCTTC
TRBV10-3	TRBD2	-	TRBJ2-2	CAIRPGTSGGLPGELFF	TGTGCCATCAGGCCCGGGACTAGCGGGGGGTTGCCCGGGGAGCTGTTTTTT
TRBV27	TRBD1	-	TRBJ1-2	CASSVRDRGIYYGYTF	TGTGCCAGCAGTGTCCGGGACAGGGGAATTTACTATGGCTACACCTTC
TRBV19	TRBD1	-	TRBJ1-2	CASTTGGFNYGYTF	TGTGCCAGTACGACAGGGGGTTTTAACTATGGCTACACCTTC
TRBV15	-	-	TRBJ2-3	CATSGGSRTDTQYF	TGTGCCACCAGCGGGGGGTCCCGCACAGATACGCAGTATTTT
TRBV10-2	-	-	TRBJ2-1	CASSEARTYNEQFF	TGCGCCAGCAGTGAAGCGAGAACCTACAATGAGCAGTTCTTC
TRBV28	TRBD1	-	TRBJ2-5	CASSASGTGEETQYF	TGTGCCAGCAGTGCCTCCGGGACAGGGGAAGAGACCCAGTACTTC
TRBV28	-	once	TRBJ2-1	CASRGIIGGYNEQFF	TGTGCCAGCAGGGGGATTATTGGAGGCTACAATGAGCAGTTCTTC
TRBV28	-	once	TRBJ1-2	CASSLSTPGYTF	TGTGCCAGCAGTTTATCTACCCCCGGCTACACCTTC
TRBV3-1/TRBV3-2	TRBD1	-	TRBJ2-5	CASSPGDRGQETQYF	TGTGCCAGCAGCCCAGGGGACAGGGGACAAGAGACCCAGTACTTC
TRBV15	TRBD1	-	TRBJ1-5	CATSRDRGYRGRQPQHF	TGTGCCACCAGCAGAGATCGGGGGTACAGGGGAAGGCAGCCCCAGCATTTT
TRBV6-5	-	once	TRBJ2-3	CASRSGNTDTQYF	TGTGCCAGCAGATCGGGGAACACAGATACGCAGTATTTT
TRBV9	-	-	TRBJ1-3	CASSVDGQRGGNTIYF	TGTGCCAGCAGCGTAGATGGACAAAGGGGAGGAAACACCATATATTTT
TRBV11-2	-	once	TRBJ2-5	CASSLHGRTQETQYF	TGTGCCAGCAGCCTTCACGGACGGACACAAGAGACCCAGTACTTC
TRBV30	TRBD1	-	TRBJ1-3	CAWSATIPGQASVGTIYF	TGTGCCTGGAGTGCCACAATCCCGGGACAGGCGTCGGTTGGCACCATATATTTT
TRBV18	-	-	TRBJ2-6	CASSPQVTSGANVLTF	TGTGCCAGCTCACCGCAGGTAACCTCTGGGGCCAACGTCCTGACTTTC
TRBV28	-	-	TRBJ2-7	CASSPRWGRVVGEQYF	TGTGCCAGCAGCCCCCGGTGGGGCCGAGTTGTGGGCGAGCAGTACTTC
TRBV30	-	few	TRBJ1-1	CAWLLNTEAFF	TGTGCCTGGCTATTGAACACTGAAGCTTTCTTT
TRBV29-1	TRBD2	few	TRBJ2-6	CSVGGTGAQTSGGTGANVLTF	TGCAGCGTTGGCGGAACAGGGGCCCAGACTAGCGGGGGTACTGGGGCCAACGTCCTGACTTTC
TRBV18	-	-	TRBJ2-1	CASSPPSSTREQFF	TGTGCCAGCTCACCCCCCTCTAGTACTCGTGAGCAGTTCTTC
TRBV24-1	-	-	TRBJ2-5	CATSDLRGKQETQYF	TGTGCCACCAGTGATTTGCGGGGGAAACAAGAGACCCAGTACTTC
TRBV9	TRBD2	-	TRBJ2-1	CASSVVGLADNEQFF	TGTGCCAGCAGCGTAGTGGGACTAGCGGACAATGAGCAGTTCTTC
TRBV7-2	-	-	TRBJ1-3	CASSLNPRYSGNTIYF	TGTGCCAGCAGCTTAAATCCACGGTACTCTGGAAACACCATATATTTT
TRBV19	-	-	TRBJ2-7	CASSIQISYEQYF	TGTGCCAGTAGTATACAGATCTCCTACGAGCAGTACTTC
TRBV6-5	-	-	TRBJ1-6	CASSYSPGVGNSPLHF	TGTGCCAGCAGTTACTCCCCGGGGGTGGGCAATTCACCCCTCCACTTT
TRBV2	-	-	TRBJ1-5	CASTLGEKGNQPQHF	TGTGCCAGCACCCTCGGAGAAAAGGGCAATCAGCCCCAGCATTTT
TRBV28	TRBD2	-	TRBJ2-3	CASSSTSGKTDTQYF	TGTGCCAGCAGTTCGACTAGCGGGAAAACAGATACGCAGTATTTT